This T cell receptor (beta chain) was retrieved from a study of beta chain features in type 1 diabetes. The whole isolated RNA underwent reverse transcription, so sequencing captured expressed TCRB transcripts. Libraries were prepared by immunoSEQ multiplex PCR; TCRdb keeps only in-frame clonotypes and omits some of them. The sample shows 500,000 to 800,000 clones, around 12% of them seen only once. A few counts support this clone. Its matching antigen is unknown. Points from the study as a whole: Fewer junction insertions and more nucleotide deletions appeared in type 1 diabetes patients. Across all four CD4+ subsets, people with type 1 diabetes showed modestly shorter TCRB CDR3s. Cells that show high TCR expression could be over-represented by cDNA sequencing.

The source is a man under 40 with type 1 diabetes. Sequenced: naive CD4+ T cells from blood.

CDR3 sequence: CASSQSRAPTQYF. The CDR3 DNA reads TGTGCCAGCAGTCAAAGCCGGGCCCCCACGCAGTATTTT. V usage is TRBV7-9 and J usage is TRBJ2-3; D not resolved. This CDR3 spans 13 amino acids. Between the trimmed V and J ends, which lost 6 bases and 9 bases, there was a span of 16 bases. CDR1 and CDR2 (germline): SEHNR, FQNEAQ (reference sequence).